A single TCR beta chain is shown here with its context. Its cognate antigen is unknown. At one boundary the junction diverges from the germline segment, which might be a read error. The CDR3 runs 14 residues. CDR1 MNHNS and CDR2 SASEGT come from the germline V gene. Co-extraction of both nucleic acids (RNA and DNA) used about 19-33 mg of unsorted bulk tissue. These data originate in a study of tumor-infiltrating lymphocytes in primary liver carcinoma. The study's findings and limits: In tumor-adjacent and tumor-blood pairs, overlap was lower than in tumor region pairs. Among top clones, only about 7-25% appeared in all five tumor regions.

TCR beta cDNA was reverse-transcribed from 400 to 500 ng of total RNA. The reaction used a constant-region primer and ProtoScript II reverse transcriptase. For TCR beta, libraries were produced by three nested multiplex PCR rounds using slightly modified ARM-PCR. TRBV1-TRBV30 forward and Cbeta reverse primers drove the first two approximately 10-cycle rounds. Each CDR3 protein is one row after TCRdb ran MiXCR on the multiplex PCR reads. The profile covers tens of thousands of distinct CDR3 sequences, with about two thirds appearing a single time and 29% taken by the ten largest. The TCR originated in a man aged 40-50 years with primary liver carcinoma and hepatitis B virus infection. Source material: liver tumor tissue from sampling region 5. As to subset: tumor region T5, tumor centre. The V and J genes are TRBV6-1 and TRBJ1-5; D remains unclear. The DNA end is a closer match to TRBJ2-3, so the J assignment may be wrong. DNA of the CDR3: TGTGCCGGCAGTGAACTTACGGCCTCGAAGCCCCAGTATTTT. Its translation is CAGSELTASKPQYF.